The 8 T cell receptor beta chains in this list originate from one sample, sequenced in a study of T cell responses to AZD1222 COVID-19 vaccine. Assay used: immunoSEQ multiplex PCR; TCRdb lists only in-frame clones, some missing. The sample shows about 120,000 clones, over 75% of them seen only once. Here the sequenced sample was peripheral blood, taken on day 0 of MenACWY control vaccination. These receptors all stem from an adult in good health.

CDR3 region: CASSLRVGLPSNQPQHF. Written as DNA, the CDR3 is TGTGCCAGCAGCTTAAGGGTAGGACTCCCTAGCAATCAGCCCCAGCATTTT. The V and J genes are TRBV7-8 and TRBJ1-5; no reliable D call. CDR1 is SGHVS, CDR2 FQNEAQ, per germline. The CDR3 loop spans 17 amino acids. With 2 bases removed from V and 0 bases from J, the gap between germline ends came to 14 bases.

The chain recombines TRBV7-8 with TRBJ1-4; D is unclear. The germline V gene has CDR1 SGHVS and CDR2 FQNEAQ. The CDR3 spans 15 residues. V lost 7 bases, J lost 8 bases, and 20 bases lay in between. The CDR3, as DNA: TGTGCCAGCAAACGAACATGGTCAGGAGGGGAAAAACTGTTTTTT. This gives the protein CASKRTWSGGEKLFF.

The rearrangement links TRBV3-1 (or the pseudogene TRBV3-2) to TRBJ2-5; 14 bases line up with TRBD2. There are 19 residues in the CDR3. Germline V CDR1 and CDR2: LGHDT, YNNKEL (reference sequence). V dropped 1 base and J dropped 4; count of bases not matched to a gene: 11. The CDR3 sequence is CASSQGGGTSGRWGETQYF. For the CDR3, the DNA is TGTGCCAGCAGCCAAGGAGGGGGGACTAGCGGGAGATGGGGAGAGACCCAGTACTTC.

The CDR3 here is CASSLELAGRETQYF. In DNA, the CDR3 is TGTGCCAGCAGCTTAGAACTAGCGGGAAGGGAGACCCAGTACTTC. The chain couples TRBV7-9 to TRBJ2-5, with 10 bases fitting TRBD2. V lost 1 base to trimming and J lost 5 bases; unmatched junction nucleotides: 4. The CDR3 runs to 15 residues. Germline CDR1 is SEHNR and CDR2 is FQNEAQ (reference sequence).

The chain joins TRBV28 to TRBJ1-4, with D possibly TRBD1 on 5 matching bases. The V gene lost 5 bases and the J gene lost 8 bases, with 15 bases spanning the gap. CDR3 length: 14 amino acids. In germline, CDR1 is MDHEN, CDR2 SYDVKM. The CDR3: CASSPPGTQEKLFF. Here the CDR3 DNA reads TGTGCCAGCAGTCCTCCCGGGACTCAGGAAAAACTGTTTTTT.

The CDR3 DNA is TGTACTCATAGCGGAAACAATGAGCAGTTCTTC. As protein: CTHSGNNEQFF. The rearrangement joins TRBV25-1 to TRBJ2-1; possible D gene TRBD2, 6 bases. The CDR3 is made up of 11 amino acids. The germline gives CDR1 MGHDK, CDR2 SYGVNS. The full variable domain, completed using reference TRBV25-1 and TRBJ2-1, is EADIYQTPRYLVIGTGKKITLECSQTMGHDKMYWYQQDPGMELHLIHYSYGVNSTEKGDLSSESTVSRIRTEHFPLTLESARPSHTSQYLCTHSGNNEQFFGPGTRLTVL.

The J gene is TRBJ1-2, the V gene TRBV6-6; a possible D gene is TRBD1 (6 bases). The germline V gene encodes CDR1 MNHNY and CDR2 SVGAGI (reference sequence). The CDR3 covers 15 residues. The germline V and J ends were trimmed by 5 bases and 1 base, with 14 bases remaining between them. The CDR3 bases are TGTGCCAGCAGTAGTTTCAGGGGTTATAACTATGGCTACACCTTC. It is translated as CASSSFRGYNYGYTF.

This clone turned up a few times. The chain recombines TRBV5-5 with TRBJ1-4; 9 positions match TRBD1. This CDR3 is built from 15 residues. Trimming removed 0 bases from V and 8 bases from J; junction bases left unmatched: 5. Germline V gene data show CDR1 as SGHKS and CDR2 as YYEKEE (reference sequence). CDR3 protein: CASSLDRTGEEKLFF. The CDR3 nucleotides are TGTGCCAGCAGCTTGGATCGGACAGGGGAAGAAAAACTGTTTTTT. Based on the CDR3 plus reference TRBV5-5 and TRBJ1-4, the full variable domain is DAGVTQSPTHLIKTRGQQVTLRCSPISGHKSVSWYQQVLGQGPQFIFQYYEKEERGRGNFPDRFSARQFPNYSSELNVNALLLGDSALYLCASSLDRTGEEKLFFGSGTQLSVL.